The 21 T cell receptor beta chains below come from one sample, sequenced in a study of cytomegalovirus exposure and HLA in healthy donors. PCR primers comprised 60 Vbeta and 13 Jbeta primers. Profiled with immunoSEQ multiplex PCR; TCRdb holds only in-frame clones, not every one. The table includes 100,000 or so clones, 70% to 80% detected once. The sample consisted of PBMCs. The receptors were gathered from a man over 45 in good health and CMV-seropositive.

This clone has a single count. This sequence joins TRBV12-5 and TRBJ1-4; D is undetermined. Trimming pared 9 bases from V and 8 bases from J, leaving 10 bases between. The CDR3 totals 11 residues. Germline V lookup: CDR1 LGHNT, CDR2 FRNRAP. The CDR3, as DNA: TGTGCTAGCCTACGAGAGGAAAAACTGTTTTTT. It codes for CASLREEKLFF.

This chain uses TRBV11-1 with TRBJ1-2, with D possibly matching TRBD1 (6 bases). This CDR3 is built from 14 residues. The ends were cut back, 1 base at V and 9 bases at J, with 15 bases in the middle. Germline assignment: CDR1 SGHAT and CDR2 FQDESV (reference sequence). The CDR3 sequence: CASSLDGRDISYTF. As DNA, the CDR3 is TGTGCCAGCAGCTTAGATGGTCGGGACATAAGCTACACCTTC.

The chain uses TRBV19 and TRBJ1-2; the D gene is possibly TRBD1 (5 bases). The CDR3 contains 10 residues. Germline V CDR1 and CDR2: LNHDA, SQIVND (reference sequence). V lost 10 bases and J lost 7, with 10 bases in between. The CDR3 sequence: CAKGPVGYTF. The CDR3 coding sequence is TGTGCCAAGGGGCCGGTTGGCTACACCTTC.

The J gene is TRBJ2-1, the V gene TRBV6-1, with TRBD1 matching over 9 bases. The V gene's germline CDR1 is MNHNS and CDR2 SASEGT. The CDR3 covers 15 residues. The J segment lost 7 bases and the V segment lost 7 bases, leaving 11 bases of the junction unmatched. The CDR3 region is CASTPGQGGQNEQFF. For the CDR3, the DNA is TGTGCCAGCACCCCGGGACAGGGAGGACAAAATGAGCAGTTCTTC.

A few counts support this clone. The chain employs TRBV18 and TRBJ1-1; D is undetermined. Trimming removed 2 bases at V and 5 bases at J, with 6 bases between. The CDR3 is 12 residues long. Germline assignment: CDR1 KGHSH and CDR2 LQKENI. The CDR3 spells CASSPRETEAFF. CDR3 DNA sequence: TGTGCCAGCTCACCAAGGGAGACTGAAGCTTTCTTT.

This clone turned up a few times. The genes are TRBV11-1 and TRBJ2-3, with D maybe TRBD1 (6 bases). Germline CDR1 and CDR2: SGHAT and FQDESV (reference sequence). V was clipped by 5 bases and J by 1 base, with 13 bases between them. The CDR3 consists of 15 residues. The CDR3 sequence is CASSRDTYGTDTQYF. CDR3 nucleotide sequence: TGTGCCAGCAGCCGGGACACCTACGGCACAGATACGCAGTATTTT.

The genes are TRBV6-1 and TRBJ2-7; possible D gene TRBD2, 6 bases. V dropped 1 base and J dropped 1 base, with 11 bases sitting between them. Germline V gene data show CDR1 as MNHNS and CDR2 as SASEGT. CDR3 length: 15 amino acids. Here the CDR3 reads CASSEGLAPSYEQYF. The CDR3 bases are TGTGCCAGCAGTGAAGGGCTAGCGCCTTCCTACGAGCAGTACTTC.

V gene TRBV5-1 combines with J gene TRBJ2-3; 9 bases agree with TRBD2. The CDR3 is made up of 15 amino acids. Losses at the gene ends were 4 bases for V and 5 bases for J; bases not matched to a gene: 8. Germline CDR1 and CDR2: SGHRS and YFSETQ. The CDR3 DNA is TGCGCCAGCAGCCCACCTAGCGGGGAAGTAGATACGCAGTATTTT. As protein: CASSPPSGEVDTQYF.

J is TRBJ1-2 and V is TRBV9; 7 nucleotides agree with TRBD1. Germline-derived CDR1 and CDR2 are SGDLS and YYNGEE. Trimming cost V 3 bases and J 4 bases; bases outside gene matches: 9. CDR3 length equals 15 residues. CDR3 nucleotides: TGTGCCAGCAGCGGATTACAGGGGACGGCCTATGGCTACACCTTC. It translates to CASSGLQGTAYGYTF.

This clone came up once. The V gene is TRBV25-1, the J gene TRBJ2-2, with D unresolved. The germline V gene has CDR1 MGHDK and CDR2 SYGVNS. Trimming shortened V by 8 bases and J by 1 base, and 8 bases separated the two germline ends. This CDR3 spans 13 amino acids. In DNA, the CDR3 is TGTGCCAGCGGAGACTTGAACACCGGGGAGCTGTTTTTT. The encoded protein is CASGDLNTGELFF.

The rearrangement uses TRBV7-2 and TRBJ2-3, with D uncertain. Germline CDR1 and CDR2: SGHTA and FQGNSA. V lost 5 bases to trimming and J lost 5 bases, with 14 bases between them. The CDR3 spans 14 residues. CDR3 sequence reads: CASSPFRVIDTQYF. The CDR3 DNA reads as TGTGCCAGCAGCCCCTTCCGCGTGATAGATACGCAGTATTTT.

The genes are TRBV6-5 and TRBJ2-2; 9 nucleotides line up with TRBD2. The junction had 8 bases not matched to a gene; V was cut back by 6 bases and J by 6 bases. Germline-derived CDR1 and CDR2 are MNHEY and SVGAGI. This CDR3 region has 15 residues. The CDR3, as DNA: TGTGCCAGCAGGGAGACTAGCGGTCAGCCCGGGGAGCTGTTTTTT. Residues: CASRETSGQPGELFF.

The genes are TRBV9 and TRBJ1-6; D might be TRBD1 (5 bases). With 4 bases removed from V and 7 bases from J, the gap between germline ends came to 18 bases. This CDR3 has 16 residues. Germline V CDR1 and CDR2: SGDLS, YYNGEE. DNA of the CDR3: TGTGCCAGCAGCCCCGTAGGGCGGGGCAGGAATTCACCCCTCCACTTT. Translated: CASSPVGRGRNSPLHF.

The chain has TRBV7-2 and TRBJ1-2; 9 bases match TRBD1. The CDR3 has 15 amino acids. Germline lookup yields CDR1 SGHTA and CDR2 FQGNSA. Trimming at V came to 4 bases and at J to 0 bases, leaving 3 bases not matched to a gene. CDR3 amino acids: CASSWDRAANYGYTF. CDR3 nucleotide sequence: TGTGCCAGCAGCTGGGACAGGGCCGCTAACTATGGCTACACCTTC.

The chain combines TRBV6-6 with TRBJ1-1; maybe TRBD1 (6 bases). The germline V gene encodes CDR1 MNHNY and CDR2 SVGAGI (reference sequence). V lost 2 bases, J lost 3 bases, and 16 bases lay in between. The CDR3 sequence is 16 residues long. The CDR3 DNA is TGTGCCAGCAGTTACGGTCGGGGGGCCAGGGACACTGAAGCTTTCTTT. Its protein product is CASSYGRGARDTEAFF.

The genes are TRBV6-1 and TRBJ1-2, with TRBD1 as a possible D gene (5 bases). V dropped 7 bases and J dropped 4 bases, with 16 bases sitting between them. Germline V gene data show CDR1 as MNHNS and CDR2 as SASEGT. This CDR3 is 14 amino acids long. The chain's CDR3 is CASNVSPGGYGYTF. As DNA, the CDR3 is TGTGCCAGCAACGTTTCCCCGGGGGGCTATGGCTACACCTTC.

This clone is a singleton in its sample. Other DNA variants within this sample encode the same CDR3. The V and J genes are TRBV6-4 and TRBJ1-2; D gene ambiguous. In germline, CDR1 is MRHNA, CDR2 SNTAGT. Trimming removed 9 bases from V and 6 bases from J, with 20 bases in between. The CDR3 is made up of 14 amino acids. The CDR3 is CASSPREDEDGYTF. The CDR3 bases are TGTGCCAGTAGCCCAAGAGAGGATGAGGATGGCTACACCTTC.

This clone showed up just once. The V and J genes are TRBV7-9 and TRBJ2-3, with 8 bases matching TRBD1. With 0 bases clipped from V and 2 bases from J, the junction kept 7 bases outside the gene matches. CDR3 length equals 17 residues. Germline lookup yields CDR1 SEHNR and CDR2 FQNEAQ (reference sequence). The CDR3 region has the DNA TGTGCCAGCAGCTTAGCCTATGACAGGGGCCACACAGATACGCAGTATTTT. This translates into CASSLAYDRGHTDTQYF.

This chain links TRBV6-1 with TRBJ1-1; 12 bases line up with TRBD1. J lost 6 bases, V lost 6 bases, and 8 bases had no gene match. The germline V gene has CDR1 MNHNS and CDR2 SASEGT. CDR3 length equals 15 residues. The CDR3 sequence: CASSDLGQGAAEAFF. The CDR3 DNA follows: TGTGCCAGCAGCGATTTGGGACAGGGGGCAGCTGAAGCTTTCTTT.

CDR3 DNA: TGTGCCAGCAGCTTGGTTCTAGCGGGGGGGCCCGGTGAGACCCAGTACTTC. It yields the protein CASSLVLAGGPGETQYF. J is TRBJ2-5 and V is TRBV5-6; TRBD2 matches 12 bases. V was clipped by 0 bases and J by 5 bases; unmatched bases: 8. Germline values: CDR1 SGHDT, CDR2 YYEEEE. The CDR3 is made up of 17 amino acids. Full variable domain (remainder filled in from reference TRBV5-6 and TRBJ2-5): DAGVTQSPTHLIKTRGQQVTLRCSPKSGHDTVSWYQQALGQGPQFIFQYYEEEERQRGNFPDRFSGHQFPNYSSELNVNALLLGDSALYLCASSLVLAGGPGETQYFGPGTRLLVL.

V and J are TRBV6-4 and TRBJ1-5; D gene ambiguous. This CDR3 has 13 amino acids. Germline V gene sequence: CDR1 MRHNA, CDR2 SNTAGT. Trimming took off 5 bases at V and 7 bases at J, with 12 bases between the two ends. The CDR3 DNA reads TGTGCCAGCAGTAGGGAGGACGGCCAGCCCCAGCATTTT. Translating gives CASSREDGQPQHF.